This paragraph covers one T cell receptor (beta chain) sequence. This clone was seen a single time. Its antigen specificity is not known. Base quality data are lacking; no much larger clone is found one base away. The sample originates from a study of cytomegalovirus exposure and HLA in healthy donors (dated by TCRdb to the late 2010s). For context, the study as a whole: The approximately 710 repertoires of the first cohort and the 95 to 150 validation repertoires were produced on the same platform, according to a later analysis. The study was designed to test whether signatures of past pathogen exposure could be identified by cataloging public T cell receptors. Along with the approximately 700-subject first cohort, a separate validation cohort of roughly 110 different subjects was used. To predict cytomegalovirus infection status, the study combined high-throughput TCR immunosequencing, statistical association of individual TCRs with disease status, and machine learning. Broad study findings and their caveats: Cytomegalovirus status was reported to be diagnosed by the classifier with high specificity and sensitivity in both the original and validation cohorts. A few of the identified cytomegalovirus-associated TCR beta chains were confirmed in vitro to be specific for cytomegalovirus antigens. A later analysis found that TCRs clustered in the first cohort also tended to co-occur in the roughly 120 validation repertoires, with more than 90% of cluster scores above 0. All 130 or so repertoires were used to score co-occurrence in the validation cohort in a later analysis, because that analysis had no HLA typing for the cohort. The authors suggested that the approach could potentially be extended to other disease states and immunological phenotypes. Most TCR sequences were observed very rarely across donors, whereas some public TCRs were present in many individuals. The study gave a list of around 170 TCR beta chains associated with cytomegalovirus.

The library was made by the immunoSEQ multiplex PCR assay. The paper's processing steps were these. To diagnose cytomegalovirus status from the catalog of TCR beta chain sequences, a statistical classification framework was built. TCRdb took over this immuneACCESS table, retaining in-frame rearrangements with V and J assigned. Such tables are incomplete; in checked studies, under half of the missing clones stem from an unresolved V gene, and the remainder is unexplained. V and J calls and clone size are copied from that table; D and trimming were computed from the DNA. This sample holds 150,000 to 200,000 clones; around 92% were observed only once. The top ten hold 4% to 5% of the sample. The germline ends are 23 bases apart after V is trimmed by 5 bases and J by 4 bases. The CDR3 goes from the cysteine to the phenylalanine over 17 residues. Just CDR3 DNA is preserved here, 51 bases in frame from base 1. Reading the germline V gene gives CDR1 SGHTA and CDR2 FQGTGA.

Separate from the roughly 700-subject first cohort, the validation cohort of over 90 subjects was the group to which the donors belonged. The sample consisted of PBMCs. The receptor chain draws on TRBV7-3 and TRBJ1-1; perhaps TRBD1 is the D gene, with 6 bases matching. The sequence came from a man between 18 and 29 years old in good health and CMV-seropositive. The encoded CDR3 is CASSLNENRATLTEAFF. The nucleotide sequence is TGTGCCAGCAGCCTTAACGAGAACAGGGCCACCCTCACTGAAGCTTTCTTT.